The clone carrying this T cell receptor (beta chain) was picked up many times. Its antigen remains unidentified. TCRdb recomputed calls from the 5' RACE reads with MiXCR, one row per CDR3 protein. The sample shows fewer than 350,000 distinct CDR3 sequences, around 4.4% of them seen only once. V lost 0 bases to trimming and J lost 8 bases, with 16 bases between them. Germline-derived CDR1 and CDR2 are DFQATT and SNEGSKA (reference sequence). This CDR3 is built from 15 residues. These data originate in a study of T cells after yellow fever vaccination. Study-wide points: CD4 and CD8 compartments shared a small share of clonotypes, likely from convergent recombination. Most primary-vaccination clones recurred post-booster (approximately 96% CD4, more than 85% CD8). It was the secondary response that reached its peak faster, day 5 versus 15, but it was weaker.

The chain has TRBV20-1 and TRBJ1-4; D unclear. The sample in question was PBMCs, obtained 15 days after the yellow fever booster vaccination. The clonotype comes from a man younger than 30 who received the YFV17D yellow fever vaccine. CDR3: CSARDPQRGLEKLFF. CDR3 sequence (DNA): TGCAGTGCTAGAGATCCTCAACGAGGGCTCGAAAAACTGTTTTTT.